This T cell receptor (beta chain) is drawn from a study of blood T cell repertoires in COVID-19. Looking at the study overall: Spain, Italy and the United States supplied samples that represented acute and convalescent COVID-19.

V lost 3 bases, J lost 5 bases, and 13 bases lay in between. Germline lookup yields CDR1 SEHNR and CDR2 FQNEAQ (reference sequence). This CDR3 region has 14 residues. Authors' data handling: Reference gene primers were amplified, and this amplification served to estimate nucleated cell counts. Sequencing used immunoSEQ multiplex PCR; TCRdb keeps in-frame clones, though not all of them. V and J calls and clone size come straight from that table; D and trimming were deduced from the DNA. The sample has around 250,000 clones; about nine tenths are singletons. The V call is TRBV7-9, the J call TRBJ1-1; TRBD1 might be the D (6 bases). Source material: PBMCs or T cells enriched from blood (not recorded which). This receptor was identified in a human donor in a cohort exposed to, infected with or recovered from COVID-19 (not recorded which). The donor label of this sample is uncertain. The CDR3 region is CASSFNQGWTEAFF. In DNA, the CDR3 is TGTGCCAGCAGCTTCAATCAGGGGTGGACTGAAGCTTTCTTT.